This T cell receptor (beta chain) stems from a study of CD8 T cells in Susac syndrome. Sequencing of TCR beta drew on CD8+ and CD4+ T cells from blood. The TEMRA cells underwent FACS enrichment, while the CD8+ and CD4+ T cells underwent negative isolation. It was with random hexamers that 0.5 to 1 ug RNA was reverse transcribed. The CDR3 of TCR beta was amplified by immunoSEQ multiplex PCR across 54 Vbeta and 13 Jbeta. TCRdb re-called the immunoSEQ multiplex PCR reads with MiXCR, one entry per CDR3 protein. The sample shows hundreds of thousands of distinct CDR3 sequences, roughly 93% of them seen only once. This CDR3 spans 19 amino acids. CDR1 and CDR2 (germline): SGHVS, FNYEAQ. V lost 1 base, J lost 0 bases, and 11 bases stayed unmatched.

This chain joins TRBV7-6 and TRBJ1-5, with 8 bases fitting TRBD1. Sequencing was carried out using CD4+ T cells from PBMCs. The TCR originated in a human donor with multiple sclerosis. DNA of the CDR3: TGTGCCAGCAGCTTAGAAGCAGGGGGCCTTAGGTATAGCAATCAGCCCCAGCATTTT. Its protein is CASSLEAGGLRYSNQPQHF.